This record concerns one T cell receptor beta chain sequence. The junction differs from germline at one of its ends, possibly a read error. Researchers sorted participants into cohorts using their self-reported clinical history. Within 2 weeks of study entry, exposed participants had contacted a PCR-confirmed or clinician-diagnosed COVID-19 case. The data derive from a study of blood T cell repertoires in COVID-19. Authors' methods: Amplifying reference gene primers gave estimates of nucleated cell counts. The method was immunoSEQ multiplex PCR; TCRdb's version includes in-frame clones alone and lacks a portion of them. V and J calls and clone size are those listed in that table; D and trimming were worked out from the DNA. The sample has about 350,000 clones, around nine tenths seen once. The germline V gene encodes CDR1 MDHEN and CDR2 SYDVKM. This CDR3 region has 11 residues.

Material: PBMCs or T cells enriched from blood (not recorded which). V and J are TRBV28 and TRBJ1-2; TRBD1 might be the D (6 bases). This sequence originates from a woman in her 30s who had been exposed to COVID-19. As DNA, the CDR3 is TGTGCCAGCAGTTTAGTACGGGACACCATCTTC. Translated, it gives CASSLVRDTIF.